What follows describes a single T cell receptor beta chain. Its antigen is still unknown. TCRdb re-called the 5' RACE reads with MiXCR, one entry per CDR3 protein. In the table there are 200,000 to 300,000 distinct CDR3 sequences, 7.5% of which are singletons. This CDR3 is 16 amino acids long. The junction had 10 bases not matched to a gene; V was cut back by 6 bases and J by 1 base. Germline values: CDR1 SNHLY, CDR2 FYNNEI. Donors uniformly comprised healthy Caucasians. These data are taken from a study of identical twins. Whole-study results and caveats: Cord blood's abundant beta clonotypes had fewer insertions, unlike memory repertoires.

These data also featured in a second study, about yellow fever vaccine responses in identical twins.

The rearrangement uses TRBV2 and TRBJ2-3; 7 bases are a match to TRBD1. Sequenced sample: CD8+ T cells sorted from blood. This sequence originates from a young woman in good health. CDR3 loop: CASSLRGRVGTDTQYF. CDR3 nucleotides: TGTGCCAGCAGCCTTAGGGGGCGAGTTGGCACAGATACGCAGTATTTT.